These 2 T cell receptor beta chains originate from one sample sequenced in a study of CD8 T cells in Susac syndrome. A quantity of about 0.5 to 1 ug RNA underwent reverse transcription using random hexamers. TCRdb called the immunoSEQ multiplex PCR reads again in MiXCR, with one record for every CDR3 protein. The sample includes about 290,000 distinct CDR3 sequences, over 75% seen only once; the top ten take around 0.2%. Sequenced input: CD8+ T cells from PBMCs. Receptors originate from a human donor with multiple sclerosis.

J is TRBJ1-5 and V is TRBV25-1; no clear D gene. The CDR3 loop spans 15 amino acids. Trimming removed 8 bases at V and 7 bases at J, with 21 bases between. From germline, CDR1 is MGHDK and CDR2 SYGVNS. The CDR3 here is CASSHGSGNSQPQHF. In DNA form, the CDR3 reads TGTGCCAGCTCTCACGGGTCCGGCAACAGCCAGCCCCAGCATTTT.

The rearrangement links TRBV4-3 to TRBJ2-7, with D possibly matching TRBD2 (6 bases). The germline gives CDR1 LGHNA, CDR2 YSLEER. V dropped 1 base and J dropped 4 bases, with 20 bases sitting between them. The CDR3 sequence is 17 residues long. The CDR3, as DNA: TGCGCCAGCAGCCAAGGGGGGGTCGGGGTGTCACATTACGAGCAGTACTTC. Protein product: CASSQGGVGVSHYEQYF.